The 23 T cell receptor beta chains below all came from one sample that was sequenced in a study of cytomegalovirus exposure and HLA in healthy donors. The PCR was carried out with 60 Vbeta primers and 13 Jbeta primers. The data were produced by immunoSEQ multiplex PCR, yet TCRdb's version contains in-frame clones alone and is incomplete. Found here are some 190,000 clones, 81% of them singletons; the top ten hold 1.5% to 2%. Sequencing input: PBMCs. The source of these receptors is a man aged 18 to 30 in good health and CMV-seronegative.

V gene TRBV27 combines with J gene TRBJ2-5; TRBD1 agrees at 11 bases. Germline V gene sequence: CDR1 MNHEY, CDR2 SMNVEV (reference sequence). CDR3 size: 13 residues. The V segment lost 9 bases and the J segment 4 bases; nucleotides outside the gene matches: 4. The CDR3 sequence: CASGQGAGETQYF. CDR3 DNA: TGTGCCAGTGGACAGGGGGCAGGAGAGACCCAGTACTTC.

This clone occurred a few times. V and J are TRBV11-2 and TRBJ2-5; no definite D call. The germline V gene has CDR1 SGHAT and CDR2 FQNNGV. This CDR3 is 13 amino acids long. V lost 4 bases and J 3 bases, leaving 9 bases between the germline ends. The CDR3 coding sequence is TGTGCCAGCAGCTCACACAGTAAAGAGACCCAGTACTTC. As protein: CASSSHSKETQYF. The variable domain in full, with the rest retrieved from reference TRBV11-2 and TRBJ2-5, is EAGVAQSPRYKIIEKRQSVAFWCNPISGHATLYWYQQILGQGPKLLIQFQNNGVVDDSQLPKDRFSAERLKGVDSTLKIQPAKLEDSAVYLCASSSHSKETQYFGPGTRLLVL.

This clone was observed once. In nucleotides, the CDR3 is TGTGCCAGCAGCGCGAACGAGGGGGCGAGGAATGAGCAGTTCTTC. This sequence encodes CASSANEGARNEQFF. This chain uses TRBV11-3 with TRBJ2-1, with 7 bases matching TRBD1. Germline CDR1 SGHNT, CDR2 YENEEA. This CDR3 has 15 amino acids. The J segment lost 7 bases and the V segment lost 5 bases, leaving 11 bases of the junction unmatched. Based on the CDR3 plus reference TRBV11-3 and TRBJ2-1, the full variable domain is EAGVVQSPRYKIIEKKQPVAFWCNPISGHNTLYWYLQNLGQGPELLIRYENEEAVDDSQLPKDRFSAERLKGVDSTLKIQPAELGDSAVYLCASSANEGARNEQFFGPGTRLTVL.

The J gene is TRBJ1-4, the V gene TRBV6-6; D gene uncertain. Germline V gene sequence: CDR1 MNHNY, CDR2 SVGAGI (reference sequence). V lost 6 bases, J lost 7 bases, and 12 bases lay in between. The CDR3 contains 13 residues. Here the CDR3 DNA reads TGTGCCAGCAGGACTTCCCTGTCTGAAAAACTGTTTTTT. Translated, it gives CASRTSLSEKLFF.

The table lists this clone with a few counts. CDR3 DNA sequence: TGTGCCAGCAGCCTTGGACTAGCGGCTTCCTACGAGCAGTACTTC. Protein product: CASSLGLAASYEQYF. The V gene is TRBV5-5, the J gene TRBJ2-7, with TRBD2 matching over 10 bases. This CDR3 has 15 residues. V trimming: 4 bases; J trimming: 1 base; junction bases outside the gene matches: 5. Germline V gene sequence: CDR1 SGHKS, CDR2 YYEKEE (reference sequence).

The genes are TRBV7-9 and TRBJ2-3; maybe TRBD1 (5 bases). V gave up 6 bases and J gave up 2 bases, with 9 bases separating them. Germline CDR1 and CDR2: SEHNR and FQNEAQ (reference sequence). There are 13 residues in the CDR3. Here the CDR3 DNA reads TGTGCCAGCAGGACAGCAGACACAGATACGCAGTATTTT. Translation gives CASRTADTDTQYF.

The chain combines TRBV6-4 with TRBJ2-1; 8 bases are shared with TRBD2. The CDR3 is made up of 15 amino acids. Germline lookup yields CDR1 MRHNA and CDR2 SNTAGT. V gave up 11 bases and J gave up 4 bases; unmatched junction bases: 13. The CDR3 DNA is TGTGCCGGTTTCGACGGCCTAGCGGGTTACAATGAGCAGTTCTTC. It translates to CAGFDGLAGYNEQFF.

The V and J genes are TRBV28 and TRBJ2-1; D ambiguous. Germline V gives CDR1 MDHEN, CDR2 SYDVKM. Trimming stripped 4 bases from V and 8 bases from J, with 6 bases between. This CDR3 has 11 amino acids. The CDR3 loop is CASSSRYEQFF. CDR3 DNA: TGTGCCAGCAGTTCCCGTTATGAGCAGTTCTTC.

The rearrangement links TRBV19 to TRBJ1-5; D may be TRBD1 (6 bases). The germline CDR1 and CDR2 sequences are LNHDA and SQIVND (reference sequence). The CDR3 runs to 15 residues. V was trimmed by 3 bases and J by 0 bases, leaving 9 bases between them. The CDR3 sequence is CASSIKGDSNQPQHF. DNA for the CDR3: TGTGCCAGTAGTATTAAGGGGGATAGCAATCAGCCCCAGCATTTT. The whole variable domain, filled in from reference TRBV19 and TRBJ1-5, reads DGGITQSPKYLFRKEGQNVTLSCEQNLNHDAMYWYRQDPGQGLRLIYYSQIVNDFQKGDIAEGYSVSREKKESFPLTVTSAQKNPTAFYLCASSIKGDSNQPQHFGDGTRLSIL.

This clone was counted a single time. The V and J genes are TRBV5-1 and TRBJ1-2; D call uncertain. This CDR3 is 16 amino acids long. Germline V CDR1 and CDR2: SGHRS, YFSETQ. The ends were cut back, 3 bases at V and 4 bases at J, with 19 bases in the middle. CDR3 DNA: TGCGCCAGCAGCTCCTCCCGGGCCCTGGGAGGCTATGGCTACACCTTC. This gives the protein CASSSSRALGGYGYTF. The variable domain in full, with the rest retrieved from reference TRBV5-1 and TRBJ1-2, is KAGVTQTPRYLIKTRGQQVTLSCSPISGHRSVSWYQQTPGQGLQFLFEYFSETQRNKGNFPGRFSGRQFSNSRSEMNVSTLELGDSALYLCASSSSRALGGYGYTFGSGTRLTVV.

V gene TRBV27 combines with J gene TRBJ1-4; D gene ambiguous. Germline V gives CDR1 MNHEY, CDR2 SMNVEV (reference sequence). With 5 bases removed from V and 8 bases from J, the gap between germline ends came to 21 bases. The CDR3 consists of 16 residues. The CDR3 sequence: CASSLKTGGYYEKLFF. The CDR3 DNA follows: TGTGCCAGCAGTCTGAAGACGGGCGGGTACTACGAAAAACTGTTTTTT.

V is TRBV4-3 and J is TRBJ2-3; TRBD2 might be the D (5 bases). The CDR3 contains 18 residues. The germline CDR1 and CDR2 sequences are LGHNA and YSLEER. The ends were cut back, 3 bases at V and 4 bases at J, with 23 bases in the middle. This chain's CDR3 is CASSQDGLTRGLADTQYF. In nucleotides, the CDR3 is TGCGCCAGCAGCCAGGACGGACTTACCCGGGGTCTCGCAGATACGCAGTATTTT.

A note on this clone: The sample contains more than one DNA sequence encoding this CDR3. The chain joins TRBV11-3 to TRBJ2-1, with 7 bases identical to TRBD2. J gave up 2 bases and V 4 bases, and 8 bases lay outside the gene matches. CDR3 length equals 16 residues. The germline V gene has CDR1 SGHNT and CDR2 YENEEA. CDR3 protein: CASSSREAGAYNEQFF. CDR3 sequence (DNA): TGTGCCAGCAGCTCGAGGGAGGCGGGAGCCTACAATGAGCAGTTCTTC.

The V call is TRBV18, the J call TRBJ2-7, with a weak D call TRBD1 (6 bases). The CDR3 consists of 16 residues. Looked up from germline, CDR1 is KGHSH and CDR2 is LQKENI. The V end lost 3 bases, the J end lost 0 bases, and 15 bases lay between the germline ends. Here the CDR3 reads CASSPQGNQLSYEQYF. In DNA form, the CDR3 reads TGTGCCAGCTCACCCCAGGGGAACCAGCTCTCCTACGAGCAGTACTTC.

This clone appeared a single time. The chain uses TRBV11-2 and TRBJ1-3; 9 positions agree with TRBD1. This CDR3 spans 14 amino acids. V lost 2 bases to trimming and J lost 8 bases; unmatched junction nucleotides: 4. Germline V gene sequence: CDR1 SGHAT, CDR2 FQNNGV. CDR3 in amino acids: CASSLRGQGDTIYF. The CDR3 nucleotides read TGTGCCAGCAGCTTAAGGGGACAGGGAGACACCATATATTTT.

The gene calls are TRBV5-6 and TRBJ2-7, with D perhaps TRBD1 (6 bases). The CDR3 is 14 amino acids. Germline assignment: CDR1 SGHDT and CDR2 YYEEEE. V was cut by 0 bases and J by 7 bases, with 14 bases left in between. As DNA, the CDR3 is TGTGCCAGCAGCTTGGAGTCAGGAAGGGGGGAGCAGTACTTC. Amino acids: CASSLESGRGEQYF. The full variable domain, completed using reference TRBV5-6 and TRBJ2-7, is DAGVTQSPTHLIKTRGQQVTLRCSPKSGHDTVSWYQQALGQGPQFIFQYYEEEERQRGNFPDRFSGHQFPNYSSELNVNALLLGDSALYLCASSLESGRGEQYFGPGTRLTVT.

This clone was seen once. The chain carries TRBV4-3 and TRBJ2-5; the match to TRBD2 covers 9 bases. Germline CDR1 is LGHNA and CDR2 is YSLEER. The CDR3 has 17 amino acids. The J segment lost 1 base and the V segment lost 0 bases, leaving 6 bases of the junction unmatched. The CDR3 DNA reads TGCGCCAGCAGCCAAGAAGGTAGCGGGGGCCCCCAAGAGACCCAGTACTTC. Encoded protein: CASSQEGSGGPQETQYF.

CDR3 nucleotides: TGTGCCAGCAGTTACCGGGACAGGGCGCCCTCCTACAATGAGCAGTTCTTC. It is translated as CASSYRDRAPSYNEQFF. The V gene is TRBV27, the J gene TRBJ2-1, with 9 positions matching TRBD1. Germline loops: CDR1 MNHEY, CDR2 SMNVEV (reference sequence). The CDR3 loop spans 17 amino acids. The ends lost 4 bases at V and 0 bases at J; junction bases unmatched: 7.

This clone was counted between two and nine times. J is TRBJ1-1 and V is TRBV28; D gene ambiguous. Trimming shortened V by 3 bases and J by 1 base, and 12 bases separated the two germline ends. The CDR3 contains 15 residues. The germline V gene encodes CDR1 MDHEN and CDR2 SYDVKM. For the CDR3, the DNA is TGTGCCAGCAGTTTGGAGAGGTCTTGGAACACTGAAGCTTTCTTT. Its protein is CASSLERSWNTEAFF.

The rearrangement links TRBV15 to TRBJ2-2; D ambiguous. The germline V gene has CDR1 LNHNV and CDR2 YYDKDF (reference sequence). V was trimmed by 0 bases and J by 4 bases, leaving 9 bases between them. The CDR3 has 15 amino acids. The CDR3 protein is CATSRERGSTGELFF. The CDR3 nucleotides read TGTGCCACCAGCAGAGAAAGAGGTTCCACCGGGGAGCTGTTTTTT.

V gene TRBV6-6 combines with J gene TRBJ1-5; D uncertain. The CDR3 sequence is 14 residues long. Per the germline V gene, CDR1 is MNHNY and CDR2 is SVGAGI (reference sequence). With 2 bases removed from V and 4 bases from J, the gap between germline ends came to 9 bases. Here the CDR3 DNA reads TGTGCCAGCAGTTACCTGACGGGAAATCAGCCCCAGCATTTT. Its protein is CASSYLTGNQPQHF.

This clone was recorded only once. This chain uses TRBV11-2 with TRBJ2-1, with D tentatively TRBD2 (5 bases). Trimming shortened V by 5 bases and J by 4 bases, and 12 bases separated the two germline ends. This CDR3 spans 14 amino acids. Germline V gene data show CDR1 as SGHAT and CDR2 as FQNNGV. The CDR3: CASSLAEVYNEQFF. The CDR3 DNA follows: TGTGCCAGCAGCCTCGCGGAGGTATACAATGAGCAGTTCTTC.

The chain employs TRBV6-5 and TRBJ2-2; 10 positions match TRBD1. The junction had 4 bases not matched to a gene; V was cut back by 4 bases and J by 5 bases. This CDR3 region has 15 residues. The germline CDR1 and CDR2 sequences are MNHEY and SVGAGI. The DNA of the CDR3 is TGTGCCAGCAGTTCCGGGACAGGGGCAACCGGGGAGCTGTTTTTT. Encoded protein: CASSSGTGATGELFF.